Included here is one TCR beta chain sequence, with context. This clonotype was detected many times. This clone's antigen is unknown. The input lacks base qualities; no much larger clone sits a single base away. Amplification of TCR beta CDR3 regions was carried out from RNA transcripts. For the first round of RT-PCR on the TCR CDR3, the HTBI primer set was used together with the Qiagen OneStep RT-PCR kit. The libraries were constructed in a second round of multiplex PCR and then size-selected and purified. The libraries were sequenced on an Illumina HiSeq2000 using paired-end 100 bp reads. In the original analysis: Raw data were processed with SOAPnuke, discarding reads with adapters, uncalled bases, mean Phred below 15, or no exact constant-primer or identifier match. COPE v1.2.5 was used to merge the high-quality paired reads, and each unique nucleotide sequence was defined as a clonotype. MiTCR v1.1 was used to align clonotypes to the IMGT TRBV, TRBD and TRBJ reference segments. Analysis was restricted to V-J combinations with a frequency above 0.0001, which covered 99% to 99.2% of repertoires. The TCS score was defined as the ratio of F50 (clonal expansion) to E x V (chaos), calculated using BLOSUM62-based TCRdist between CDR3 peptides within each V-J. Welch's t-statistics and random forest reduced roughly 500 V-J features to some 14, which were used in a naive Bayes classifier (R e1071). The public sequencing data were trimmed at Q25 with fastp and processed into clonotypes with MiXCR by TCRdb, which kept only in-frame beta chains. A single entry per CDR3 protein holds the most common genes and DNA from its merged rows. TCRdb's processing, not the authors' own work, is the source of the V and J calls. The sample includes over 450,000 distinct CDR3 sequences, with around 14% observed a single time. Around a sixth of the sample rests with the top ten.

This entry is derived from a study of T cells in Graves' hyperthyroidism and ophthalmopathy (dated by TCRdb to about 2019). Describing the broader study: Peripheral blood was sampled at the time of initial diagnosis, prior to any treatment. TCR V-J signatures able to tell the groups apart were searched for in a discovery cohort of 100 or so patients, of whom over 40 had Graves' ophthalmopathy and around 58 had stable Graves' hyperthyroidism. Prospective prediction of ophthalmopathy was tested in an independent validation cohort of under 20 hyperthyroidism patients and around 16 patients who later progressed to ophthalmopathy. For training and testing, the 100 or so patients in the discovery cohort were randomly divided in a 7:3 ratio. In more than five Graves' hyperthyroidism patients, the study also compared T-cell repertoires from thyroid tissue with T-cell repertoires from blood. After blood sampling, hyperthyroidism patients were treated with methimazole at a starting dose of 30 mg daily, and ophthalmopathy patients were treated with high-dose intravenous methylprednisolone. TCR Vbeta CDR3 sequencing of 130 to 150 peripheral blood samples (43 ophthalmopathy, around 80 hyperthyroidism and 17 progressor patients) is reported in the paper.

What the authors observed across the whole study: Ophthalmopathy was separated from stable hyperthyroidism by a 13 V-J signature model, with around 90% sensitivity and about 84% specificity obtained in cross-validation and 80%/75% obtained in testing. In validation, the model predicted progression to ophthalmopathy with 55% to 71% sensitivity and roughly 75% specificity, a median of 6.5 months before onset. Blood samples also contained most of the expanded thyroid clonotypes (frequency above 0.001), which suggests that blood repertoires may reflect thyroid immune responses. No statistical method was used to set the sample size in advance, and investigators knew the group allocation.

A patient counted as having stable Graves' hyperthyroidism if no progression to ophthalmopathy occurred over 18 months of follow-up. Hyperthyroidism patients were newly diagnosed, with disease duration under 2 months, and aged 18 to 65 years. The study excluded patients with uncontrolled infections, other autoimmune diseases, pregnancy or lactation. Diagnoses relied on clinical symptoms, serum thyroxine and TRAb, thyroid ultrasound and orbital computed tomography. PBMCs were isolated from more than 8 ml of fresh peripheral blood by Ficoll-Paque density gradient centrifugation. Total RNA was extracted with Trizol reagent, and quality was checked on an Agilent 2100 Bioanalyzer. Spanning cysteine to phenylalanine, the CDR3 consists of 14 amino acids. Only CDR3 DNA is held: 42 bases, read in frame from base 1. Between the V and J ends, shortened by 5 bases and 2 bases respectively, the junction contains 10 bases.

Here the chain combines TRBV12-3 or TRBV12-4 and TRBJ1-5; TRBD1 could be the D gene, as 6 bases match. This receptor was identified in a woman younger than 30 with Graves' hyperthyroidism. Sequencing input: blood. The DNA sequence reads TGTGCCAGCAGTCAGGGGCGGGGCAATCAGCCCCAGCATTTT. This encodes CASSQGRGNQPQHF.